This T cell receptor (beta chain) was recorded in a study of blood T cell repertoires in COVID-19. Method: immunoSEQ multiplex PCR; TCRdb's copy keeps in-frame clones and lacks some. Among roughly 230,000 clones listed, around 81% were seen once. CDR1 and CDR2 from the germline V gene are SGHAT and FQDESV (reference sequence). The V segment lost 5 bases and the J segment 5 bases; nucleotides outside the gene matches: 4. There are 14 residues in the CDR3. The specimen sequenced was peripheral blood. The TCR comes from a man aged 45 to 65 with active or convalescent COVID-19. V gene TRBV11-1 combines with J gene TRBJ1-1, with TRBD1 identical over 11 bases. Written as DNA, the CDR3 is TGTGCCAGCAGCCCAGGACAGGGGGCGACTGAAGCTTTCTTT. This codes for CASSPGQGATEAFF.